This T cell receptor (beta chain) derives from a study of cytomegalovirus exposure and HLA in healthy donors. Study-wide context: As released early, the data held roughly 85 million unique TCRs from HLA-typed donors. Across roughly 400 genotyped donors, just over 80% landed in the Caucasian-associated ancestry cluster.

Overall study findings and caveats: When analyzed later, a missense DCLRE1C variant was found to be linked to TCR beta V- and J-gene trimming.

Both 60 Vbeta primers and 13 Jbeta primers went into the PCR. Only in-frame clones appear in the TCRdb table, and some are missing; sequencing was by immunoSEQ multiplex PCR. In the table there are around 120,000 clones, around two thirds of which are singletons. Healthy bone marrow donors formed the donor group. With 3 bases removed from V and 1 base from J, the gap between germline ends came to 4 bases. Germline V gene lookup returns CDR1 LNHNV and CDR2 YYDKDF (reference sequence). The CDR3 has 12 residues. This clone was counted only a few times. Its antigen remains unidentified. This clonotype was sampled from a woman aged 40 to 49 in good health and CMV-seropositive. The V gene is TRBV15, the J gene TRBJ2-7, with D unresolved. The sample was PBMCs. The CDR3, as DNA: TGTGCCACCAGCAGCCTTTCCTACGAGCAGTACTTC. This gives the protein CATSSLSYEQYF.